This record looks at one T cell receptor (beta chain) sequence and its context. This clonotype showed up many times. Its antigen is not yet known. Base qualities are not recorded, but no much larger clone differs from it by a single base. Trimming leaves V shorter by 5 bases and J shorter by 5 bases, with the junction holding 5 bases beyond the gene matches. Based on the germline V gene (reference sequence), the CDR1 and CDR2 sequences are DFQATT and SNEGSKA. Counted from cysteine to phenylalanine, this CDR3 has 12 amino acids. Only the CDR3 region is kept as DNA, spanning 36 bases read in frame from base 1. Receptor libraries were prepared by RACE. Sequenced using a NextSeq 500. During library preparation, unique molecular identifiers were attached to individual cDNA molecules so that TCRs could be counted in a quantitative, reproducible way. Each blood RNA sample was used to sequence both TCR alpha and TCR beta chains. Regarding the original processing steps: A median of approximately 100,000 TCRs per sample was observed, with a range of 23,224 to 690,600. V, J and CDR3 annotation of the TCR reads was performed with the Decombinator software suite. For PS versus PT1 abundance plots, all samples were subsampled to the same number of TCRs (28,000). Expanded TCRs were defined as absent before sensitization and observed at least eight times at the 2-week time point. The public reads were reprocessed in TCRdb via fastp at Q25 and MiXCR, keeping in-frame beta chains. Each entry merges the rows of one CDR3 protein and shows their most common DNA and genes. V and J calls and clone size were set by TCRdb, not the authors. The sample has roughly 200,000 distinct CDR3 sequences on record, 20% to 25% of them singletons. About 2.3% of the sample rests with the top ten.

This specimen belongs to a study of human T cells and chemical hapten exposure (TCRdb year 2021). Notes on the research overall: For sensitization, 2% DPC in acetone was applied to a 2 cm by 2 cm area of upper inner arm skin. Weekly therapeutic DPC doses were additionally applied to the scalp of patients throughout the roughly 24-week study period. Patch testing was done on the upper back using Finn chambers containing 0.01% DPC, and results were scored after 6 days according to International Contact Dermatitis Research Group standards. The mostly female patient cohort included alopecia areata with under or over 50% scalp involvement, alopecia totalis and alopecia universalis. The libraries were sequenced as a pool, and the TCR yield per sample differed mostly because of small variations in library volumes within the pool. The study tracked peripheral blood TCR repertoire changes in vivo during primary and secondary sensitization to the hapten diphenylcyclopropenone (DPC) in alopecia patients. Blood samples were taken from patients before sensitization (week 0) and then at 2, 6 and about 24 weeks after DPC sensitization. For TCR sequencing, blood came from approximately 29 alopecia patients at anywhere from one to four time points (pre-sensitization, 2, 6 and 24 weeks).

The time point label on this specimen signifies: patch test 3, about 24 weeks after DPC sensitization. The intended sense of this specimen's treatment or condition label: therapeutic diphenylcyclopropenone sensitization with weekly scalp DPC. Blood at each patch-test visit was drawn before the patch test was applied. Eligible patients were aged 18 to 70, diagnosed with alopecia, deemed suitable for DPC therapy, and excluded if pregnant. Total RNA was isolated from unfractionated whole blood collected in Tempus Blood RNA tubes. The research as a whole found: Compared with pre-sensitization or healthy control sets, expanded TCRs formed significantly more large CDR3 similarity clusters, which is consistent with antigen-driven responses. A positive correlation was found between the number of PT1 expanded TCRs and patch test score, with significance reached at thresholds 8, 16 and 32 but not 4. After repeated subsampling, changes were observed in the strength of the expansion versus patch-test correlation and in the threshold at which the correlation became significant. Alopecia, a presumed autoimmune disease, was present in all patients, so the immune response of the patients might differ from that of healthy individuals. No change with DPC sensitization was found in the number of TCRs above 1 in 1000 frequency, and no evidence of global repertoire structure alterations was found.

The chain is assembled from TRBV20-1 and TRBJ2-7, with TRBD1 matching 8 junction bases. The clonotype was recovered from a middle-aged woman with alopecia areata. Some clones in this sample may be carry-over from other donors' samples. Sequences were derived from whole blood, sampled in connection with sensitization to the hapten diphenylcyclopropenone (DPC). Here is the DNA: TGCAGTGCTGTCCACAGGGGGGACGAGCAGTACTTC. Its translation reads: CSAVHRGDEQYF.